This T cell receptor beta chain was recorded in a study of blood T cell repertoires in COVID-19. Across the whole study: Samples taken during acute and convalescent COVID-19 were collected in the United States, Italy and Spain.

The CDR3 covers 14 residues. The germline CDR1 and CDR2 sequences are SGHRS and YFSETQ. The V gene end was trimmed by 5 bases and the J gene end by 6 bases; junction bases not matched to a gene: 7. Under the authors' procedure: Amplification of reference gene primers provided the estimated nucleated cell counts. Assay: immunoSEQ multiplex PCR; the TCRdb copy retains only in-frame clones and omits some. The DNA was the basis for D and trimming; V, J and clone size are from that table. The sample has approximately 150,000 clones; roughly 87% are singletons. The sample comprised peripheral blood. The rearrangement joins TRBV5-1 to TRBJ2-1, with 8 bases lining up with TRBD1. The receptor was derived from a woman between 70 and 85 years old with acute or convalescent COVID-19. CDR3: CASSRRQGPNEQFF. CDR3 DNA: TGCGCCAGCAGTAGGCGACAGGGGCCCAATGAGCAGTTCTTC.